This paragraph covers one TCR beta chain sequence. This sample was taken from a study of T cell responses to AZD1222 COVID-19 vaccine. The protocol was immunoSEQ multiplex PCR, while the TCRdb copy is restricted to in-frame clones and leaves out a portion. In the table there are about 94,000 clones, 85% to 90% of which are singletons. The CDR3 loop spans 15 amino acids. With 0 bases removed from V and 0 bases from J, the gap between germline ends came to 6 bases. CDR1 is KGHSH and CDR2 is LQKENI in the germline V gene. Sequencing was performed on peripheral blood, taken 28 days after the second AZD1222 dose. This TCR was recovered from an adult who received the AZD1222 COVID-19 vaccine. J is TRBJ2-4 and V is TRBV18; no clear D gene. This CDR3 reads CASSPPGQAKNIQYF. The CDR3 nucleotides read TGTGCCAGCTCACCACCGGGCCAAGCCAAAAACATTCAGTACTTC.